The 12 T cell receptor beta chains reported below all come from one sample, sequenced in a study of T-cell memory formation after mild COVID-19. TCRdb independently ran MiXCR on the 5' RACE reads; one entry per CDR3 protein. The data contain fewer than 500,000 distinct CDR3 sequences, around 27% of them singletons. Sample: PBMCs or a T cell subset sorted from them (not recorded which). Every receptor here comes from an adult woman who had mild COVID-19 (a few samples of this study predate the infection). Cell type and time point are not known.

The chain's CDR3 is CASREGQLYGYTF. CDR3 in DNA: TGTGCCAGCAGAGAGGGACAGCTCTATGGCTACACCTTC. The genes are TRBV12-3 or TRBV12-4 and TRBJ1-2, with 7 bases identical to TRBD1. This CDR3 is built from 13 residues. J gave up 4 bases and V 6 bases, and 5 bases lay outside the gene matches.

A few counts support this clonotype. The chain is built from TRBV6-2 or TRBV6-3 and TRBJ2-7; maybe TRBD2 (6 bases). The CDR3 spans 14 residues. V was trimmed by 2 bases and J by 1 base, leaving 9 bases between them. The germline V gene has CDR1 MNHEY and CDR2 SVGEGT. CDR3 DNA: TGTGCCAGCAGTTACCCCGGGACTTCCTACGAGCAGTACTTC. It translates to CASSYPGTSYEQYF.

The V call is TRBV2, the J call TRBJ2-7; D unresolved. Germline V lookup: CDR1 SNHLY, CDR2 FYNNEI. This CDR3 is built from 15 residues. The V end was cut by 6 bases, the J end by 0 bases, with 15 bases between. The CDR3 sequence is CASRKDRSYSYEQYF. CDR3 DNA sequence: TGTGCCAGCAGGAAGGACCGATCCTACTCCTACGAGCAGTACTTC.

This chain links TRBV25-1 with TRBJ2-5; a possible D gene is TRBD1 (6 bases). From germline, CDR1 is MGHDK and CDR2 SYGVNS. Trimming took off 6 bases at V and 5 bases at J, with 10 bases between the two ends. This CDR3 is built from 12 residues. CDR3 DNA sequence: TGTGCCAGCAGGGGGGCCGAGGAGACCCAGTACTTC. Translation: CASRGAEETQYF. The full variable domain, completed using reference TRBV25-1 and TRBJ2-5, is EADIYQTPRYLVIGTGKKITLECSQTMGHDKMYWYQQDPGMELHLIHYSYGVNSTEKGDLSSESTVSRIRTEHFPLTLESARPSHTSQYLCASRGAEETQYFGPGTRLLVL.

This clonotype was found many times. The chain uses TRBV27 and TRBJ2-2; D not certain. V was pared by 6 bases and J by 4 bases, with 6 bases between. From germline, CDR1 is MNHEY and CDR2 SMNVEV (reference sequence). This CDR3 is built from 12 residues. DNA for the CDR3: TGTGCCAGCAGATTTGTCACCGGGGAGCTGTTTTTT. It specifies CASRFVTGELFF.

This clonotype showed up just a few times. The rearrangement joins TRBV4-1 to TRBJ1-1; 8 bases fit TRBD1. The CDR3 contains 17 residues. Germline V lookup: CDR1 MGHRA, CDR2 YSYEKL. J gave up 4 bases and V 1 base, and 11 bases lay outside the gene matches. CDR3 sequence (DNA): TGCGCCAGCAGCCAAGGCAGAGCCAGGGGGCGCGGCACTGAAGCTTTCTTT. Amino acid sequence: CASSQGRARGRGTEAFF.

The gene calls are TRBV12-3 or TRBV12-4 and TRBJ1-1; D might be TRBD1 (5 bases). The CDR3 totals 14 residues. V was trimmed by 3 bases and J by 11 bases, leaving 19 bases between them. The CDR3 region has the DNA TGTGCCAGCAGTTTCCAGGGTACGAGAGCTAGGGCTTTCTTT. Translation: CASSFQGTRARAFF.

The J gene is TRBJ2-5, the V gene TRBV19; 12 bases are shared with TRBD2. Germline loops: CDR1 LNHDA, CDR2 SQIVND (reference sequence). The V and J ends lost 7 bases and 5 bases, in that order; junction bases with no gene match: 5. The CDR3 sequence is 14 residues long. The CDR3 sequence is CASILAGGPETQYF. CDR3 bases: TGTGCCAGTATCCTAGCGGGGGGGCCGGAGACCCAGTACTTC.

There are many counts of this clonotype. This chain connects TRBV19 to TRBJ2-7; D is unclear. Trimming took 1 base from V and 2 from J, leaving 6 bases between them. The CDR3 runs to 13 residues. Germline V CDR1 and CDR2: LNHDA, SQIVND (reference sequence). The CDR3 here is CASSIGRAYEQYF. CDR3 nucleotide sequence: TGTGCCAGTAGTATAGGGCGAGCCTACGAGCAGTACTTC.

The chain uses TRBV6-5 and TRBJ2-7; D call uncertain. V was shortened by 0 bases and J by 1 base, with 10 bases between the two germline ends. The CDR3 consists of 15 residues. Germline CDR1 is MNHEY and CDR2 is SVGAGI. In DNA form, the CDR3 reads TGTGCCAGCAGTTACTCGATAGTCCAATCCTACGAGCAGTACTTC. Translating gives CASSYSIVQSYEQYF.

This clonotype was found a few times. The V gene is TRBV18, the J gene TRBJ1-1, with D hard to call. The CDR3 loop spans 14 amino acids. Germline V gene sequence: CDR1 KGHSH, CDR2 LQKENI. The V end lost 3 bases, the J end lost 1 base, and 9 bases lay between the germline ends. The CDR3 coding sequence is TGTGCCAGCTCACCCCGCTCGGAGAACACTGAAGCTTTCTTT. As protein: CASSPRSENTEAFF.

The chain recombines TRBV12-3 or TRBV12-4 with TRBJ2-3; possible D gene TRBD2, 6 bases. The V and J ends lost 5 bases and 0 bases respectively, with 15 bases between them. The CDR3 is made up of 16 amino acids. Here the CDR3 DNA reads TGTGCCAGCAGTACCAGACTAGATGGGAGCACAGATACGCAGTATTTT. Translating gives CASSTRLDGSTDTQYF.